This T cell receptor (beta chain) was recorded in a study of T cells after yellow fever vaccination. CDR1 and CDR2 from the germline V gene are MNHNS and SASEGT. The CDR3 runs 16 residues. Trimming took off 7 bases at V and 4 bases at J, with 20 bases between the two ends. TCRdb redid the calling of the 5' RACE reads with MiXCR, one entry per CDR3 protein. This repertoire shows around 400,000 distinct CDR3 sequences, roughly 10% found once; its top ten account for 18%. The sequence derives from a man younger than 30 who received the YFV17D yellow fever vaccine. The chain couples TRBV6-1 to TRBJ2-1, with a weak D call TRBD2 (6 bases). Source: PBMCs, taken on the day of the first yellow fever vaccination. The DNA of the CDR3 is TGTGCCAGCAATAATTGGCGGGGAAAAGGATACAATGAGCAGTTCTTC. It is translated as CASNNWRGKGYNEQFF.